This entry concerns a single T cell receptor (beta chain). Its antigen remains unidentified. No much larger clone is present one base from it, and per-base qualities are unavailable. TCR CDR3 regions were amplified from genomic DNA by multiplex PCR using the deep immunoSEQ assay. Extracted genomic DNA from each cell subset was spread evenly across all wells of several immunoSEQ 96-well plates, with each plate serving as a replicate. Each replicate PCR for sorted subsets received about 0.2 ug genomic DNA, equal to tens of thousands of T cell genomes. Purified libraries were quantified with a Qubit 3.0 fluorometer, sized on a Bioanalyzer 2100, and re-quantified with the KAPA Library Quantification kit. Every immunoSEQ 96-well plate was sequenced on a dedicated single-read 150-cycle Illumina NextSeq 550 flow cell. Per the source publication's procedure: The immunoSEQ output contained only junctional sequences without quality scores, so filtering could not match that applied to full-length reads. To assign V/J genes and CDR3, sequences were annotated using PyIR, a Python wrapper for IgBLAST v1.9, with IMGT germline references. Reads with weak V/J assignments (E-value above 1e-6), missing CDR3, stop codons, out-of-frame junctions, or ambiguous translated residues were removed. V3J clonotypes were defined by identical inferred V gene, J gene, and CDR3 amino acid sequence. Percentage overlap between repertoires was computed as shared unique clonotypes divided by the size of the smaller repertoire. Three approaches were used to assess repertoire richness: RTK rarefaction, the Chao1 estimator, and Recon v2.1 estimates of unobserved clonotypes. Generation probabilities for all TCRbeta clonotypes obtained by the gDNA method from a handful of donors were computed using OLGA. Not all clones reach the TCRdb copy of this immuneACCESS table, which keeps in-frame sequences only. Checked studies attribute under half of the gap to unresolved V genes and leave the rest unexplained. V, J and clone size derive from that table, while D and trimming were established from the DNA sequence. For this sample there are approximately 530,000 clones; around 95% appear just once. The top ten constitute 0.055% to 0.075% of the sample.

The CDR3 holds 14 amino acids from the cysteine to the phenylalanine. This entry keeps only the CDR3 DNA: 42 bases, framed from base 1. V loses 4 bases, J loses 1 base, and the germline ends lie 13 bases apart. The germline V gene sets CDR1 to SQVTM and CDR2 to ANQGSEA. The donors were healthy, HIV-negative adults who had no recently reported acute infections or vaccinations. Only Caucasian adults living in Nashville, Tennessee, USA were represented among the donors. CD4+ T cells were enriched by magnetic negative selection, after which naive cells were positively selected on CD45RA and the negative fraction was taken as the memory subset. After blood collection by leukapheresis, PBMCs were isolated using Ficoll-Histopaque density gradient centrifugation and then cryopreserved in the vapor phase of liquid nitrogen. Analytical flow cytometry was used to check the purity and quantity of each magnetically sorted T cell population. Genomic DNA was isolated from each sorted fraction and quantified by UV absorbance on a Nanodrop 2000c.

The data were taken from a study of shared clonotypes between healthy human individuals (dated by TCRdb to between 2020 and 2021). Study-level background: Three men and a couple of women, aged 18 to 49 years, made up the cohort. To increase sequencing depth and limit assay-specific biases, TCR repertoire library preparation and sequencing were carried out by different laboratories using diverse techniques. Leukapheresis yielded between about 0.94 and 8.9 billion PBMCs per donor. For each donor, CD4 naive and CD4 memory were each run on three plates, CD8 naive on two plates, and CD8 memory on one plate. Blood TCR repertoires of five healthy adults were deeply sequenced to estimate repertoire size and the extent of clonotype sharing between individuals. Study-level results and caveats: Estimated clonotype richness was generally larger for naive than for memory subsets. Pairwise subsampling indicated that sequencing depth was expected to affect the degree of clonotype sharing among donors. Sampling was restricted to blood, and TCR repertoires in tissues likely differ from the TCR repertoires found in blood. The small number of donors limited the genetic and exposure-history diversity represented. Rarefaction of sorted-subset datasets indicated incomplete sequencing despite the large sequencing depth. Clonotypes shared by all four sorted-subset donors showed higher generation probabilities than non-shared clonotypes. Sharing across a few donors was observed for approximately 5% of naive CD4, less than 4% of naive CD8, 2% to 2.5% of memory CD4, and less than 0.45% of memory CD8 clonotypes.

The sample comprised naive CD4+ T cells sorted from blood. Interpreted using the paper, the cell subset or site label stands for: CD45RA+ positively selected. The sequence derives from a woman under 40 in good health. The chain employs TRBV29-1 and TRBJ1-2, with TRBD1 tentatively as D gene (6 bases match). The sequence in DNA is TGCAGCGTTGGGGCCGGACAGCTTAACTATGGCTACACCTTC. Its protein is CSVGAGQLNYGYTF.